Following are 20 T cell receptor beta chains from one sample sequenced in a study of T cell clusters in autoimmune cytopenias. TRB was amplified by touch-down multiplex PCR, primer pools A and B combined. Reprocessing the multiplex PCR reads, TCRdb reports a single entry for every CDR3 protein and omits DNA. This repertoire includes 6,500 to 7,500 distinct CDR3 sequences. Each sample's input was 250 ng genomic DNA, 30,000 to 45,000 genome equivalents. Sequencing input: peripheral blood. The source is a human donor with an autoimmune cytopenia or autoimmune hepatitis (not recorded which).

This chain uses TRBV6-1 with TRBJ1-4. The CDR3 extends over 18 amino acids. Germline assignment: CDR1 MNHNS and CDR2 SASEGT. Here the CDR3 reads CASSDEFRLGREGEKLFF.

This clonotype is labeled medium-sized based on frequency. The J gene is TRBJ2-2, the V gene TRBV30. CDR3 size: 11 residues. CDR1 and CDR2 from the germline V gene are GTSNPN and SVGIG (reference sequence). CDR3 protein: CAWSGAGELFF. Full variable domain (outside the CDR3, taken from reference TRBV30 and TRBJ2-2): SQTIHQWPATLVQPVGSPLSLECTVEGTSNPNLYWYRQAAGRGLQLLFYSVGIGQISSEVPQNLSASRPQDRQFILSSKKLLLSDSGFYLCAWSGAGELFFGEGSRLTVL.

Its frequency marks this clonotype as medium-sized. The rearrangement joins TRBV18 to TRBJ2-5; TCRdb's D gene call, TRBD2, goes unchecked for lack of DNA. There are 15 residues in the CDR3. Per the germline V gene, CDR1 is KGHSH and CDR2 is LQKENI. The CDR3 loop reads CASSPAGFGRETQYF.

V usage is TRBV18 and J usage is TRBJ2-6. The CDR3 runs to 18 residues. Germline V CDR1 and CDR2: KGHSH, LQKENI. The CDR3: CASSPRGWASAGANVLTF.

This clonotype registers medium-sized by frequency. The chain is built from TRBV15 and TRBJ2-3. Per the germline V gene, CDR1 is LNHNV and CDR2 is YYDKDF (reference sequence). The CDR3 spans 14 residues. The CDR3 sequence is CATSRDRNGDTQYF.

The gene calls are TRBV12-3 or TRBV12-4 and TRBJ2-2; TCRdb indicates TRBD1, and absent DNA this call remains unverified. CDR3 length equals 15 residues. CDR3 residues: CASSPPGGTTGELFF.

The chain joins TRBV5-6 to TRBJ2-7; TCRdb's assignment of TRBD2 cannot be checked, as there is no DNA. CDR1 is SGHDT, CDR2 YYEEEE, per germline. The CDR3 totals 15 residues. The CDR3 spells CASSLRVAGVEEQYF.

CDR3 region: CASSSPGEGTQYF. This chain connects TRBV5-1 to TRBJ2-3; TCRdb lists TRBD1, though no DNA is available to test this call. Per the germline V gene, CDR1 is SGHRS and CDR2 is YFSETQ. This CDR3 comprises 13 residues.

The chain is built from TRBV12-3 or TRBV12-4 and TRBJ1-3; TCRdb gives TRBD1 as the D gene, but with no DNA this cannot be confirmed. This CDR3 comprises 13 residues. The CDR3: CASSVSPGNTIYF.

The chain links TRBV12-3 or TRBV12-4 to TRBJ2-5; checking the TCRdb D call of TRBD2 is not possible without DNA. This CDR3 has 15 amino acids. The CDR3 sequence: CASSFARGARETQYF.

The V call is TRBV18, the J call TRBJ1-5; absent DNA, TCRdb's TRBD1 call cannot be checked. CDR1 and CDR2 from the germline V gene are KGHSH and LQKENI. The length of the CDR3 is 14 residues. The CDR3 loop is CASSPTGDNQPQHF.

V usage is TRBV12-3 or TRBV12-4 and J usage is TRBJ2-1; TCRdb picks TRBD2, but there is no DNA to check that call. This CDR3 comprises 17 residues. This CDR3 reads CASSFTVKAGPLNEQFF.

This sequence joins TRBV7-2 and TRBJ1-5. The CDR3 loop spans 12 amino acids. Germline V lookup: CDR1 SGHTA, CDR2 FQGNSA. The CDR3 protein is CASSLLNQPQHF.

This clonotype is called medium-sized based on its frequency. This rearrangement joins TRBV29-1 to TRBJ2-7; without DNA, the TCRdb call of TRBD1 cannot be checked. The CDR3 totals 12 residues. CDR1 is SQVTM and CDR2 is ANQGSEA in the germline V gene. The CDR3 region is CSVTGSIYEQYF.

This chain's CDR3 is CSATGTGRSDTQYF. V gene TRBV20-1 combines with J gene TRBJ2-3; absent DNA, TCRdb's TRBD1 call cannot be checked. This CDR3 is built from 14 residues. Germline CDR1 and CDR2: DFQATT and SNEGSKA (reference sequence).

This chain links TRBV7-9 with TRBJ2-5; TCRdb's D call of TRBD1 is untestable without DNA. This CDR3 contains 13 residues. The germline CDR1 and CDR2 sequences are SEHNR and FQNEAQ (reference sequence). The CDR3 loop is CASSSRGPETQYF. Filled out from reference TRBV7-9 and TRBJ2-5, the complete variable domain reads DTGVSQNPRHKITKRGQNVTFRCDPISEHNRLYWYRQTLGQGPEFLTYFQNEAQLEKSRLLSDRFSAERPKGSFSTLEIQRTEQGDSAMYLCASSSRGPETQYFGPGTRLLVL.

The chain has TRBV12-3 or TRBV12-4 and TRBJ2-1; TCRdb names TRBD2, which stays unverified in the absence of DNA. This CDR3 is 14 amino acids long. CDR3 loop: CASKETSEDNEQFF.

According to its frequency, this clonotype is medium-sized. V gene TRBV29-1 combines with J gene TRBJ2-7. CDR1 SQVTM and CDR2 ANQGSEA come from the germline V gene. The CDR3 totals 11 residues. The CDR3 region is CSVADIYEQYF.

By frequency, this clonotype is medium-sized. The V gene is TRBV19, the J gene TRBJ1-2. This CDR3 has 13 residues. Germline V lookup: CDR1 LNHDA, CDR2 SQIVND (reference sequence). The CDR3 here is CASSATLVTGYTF.

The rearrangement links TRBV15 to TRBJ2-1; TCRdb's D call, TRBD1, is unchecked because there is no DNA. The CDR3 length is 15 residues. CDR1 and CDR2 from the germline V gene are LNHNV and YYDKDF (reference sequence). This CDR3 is CATSPGLGTGNEQFF.